These 8 T cell receptor beta chains were all obtained from the same sample, sequenced in a study of cytomegalovirus exposure and HLA in healthy donors. The PCR was carried out with 60 Vbeta primers and 13 Jbeta primers. Some clones are missing from TCRdb's copy, which holds only in-frame ones; the method was immunoSEQ multiplex PCR. In the table there are about 120,000 clones, around 82% of which are singletons. Input material: PBMCs. These receptors were obtained from a man younger than 45 in good health and CMV-seropositive.

A word on this clone: The identical CDR3 is also encoded by other nucleotide sequences in the sample. V and J are TRBV5-4 and TRBJ2-3; D is unclear. Germline-derived CDR1 and CDR2 are SGHNT and YYREEE (reference sequence). V was cut by 0 bases and J by 3 bases, with 8 bases left in between. CDR3 length: 14 residues. For the CDR3, the DNA is TGTGCCAGCAGCTTGGGAGGCCGGACAGATACGCAGTATTTT. It yields the protein CASSLGGRTDTQYF.

V gene TRBV11-1 combines with J gene TRBJ2-7; perhaps TRBD2 as D (6 bases). V shed 5 bases and J shed 6 bases, with 14 bases lying between them. CDR1 SGHAT and CDR2 FQDESV come from the germline V gene (reference sequence). This CDR3 spans 13 amino acids. The chain's CDR3 is CASSLGTAGEQYF. The CDR3 nucleotides read TGTGCCAGCAGCCTCGGGACTGCGGGCGAGCAGTACTTC.

J is TRBJ2-1 and V is TRBV29-1; a weak D match, TRBD2 (5 bases). The CDR3 length is 15 residues. V was shortened by 5 bases and J by 0 bases, with 14 bases between the two germline ends. Germline V lookup: CDR1 SQVTM, CDR2 ANQGSEA. CDR3 protein: CSVWGSAFSYNEQFF. The CDR3 DNA sequence: TGCAGCGTTTGGGGTAGCGCTTTCTCCTACAATGAGCAGTTCTTC.

This clone has just a few counts. The chain has TRBV7-9 and TRBJ1-2; D possibly corresponds to TRBD1 (6 bases). V was cut by 3 bases and J by 5 bases, with 10 bases left in between. Looked up from germline, CDR1 is SEHNR and CDR2 is FQNEAQ (reference sequence). The CDR3 is 13 residues long. The CDR3: CASSFPGAYGYTF. The CDR3 nucleotides are TGTGCCAGCAGCTTTCCAGGGGCTTATGGCTACACCTTC. The full variable domain, completed using reference TRBV7-9 and TRBJ1-2, is DTGVSQNPRHKITKRGQNVTFRCDPISEHNRLYWYRQTLGQGPEFLTYFQNEAQLEKSRLLSDRFSAERPKGSFSTLEIQRTEQGDSAMYLCASSFPGAYGYTFGSGTRLTVV.

The CDR3 DNA follows: TGTGCCACCAGGGGCCCGGGGACAGATACGCAGTATTTT. It yields the protein CATRGPGTDTQYF. The V gene is TRBV5-6, the J gene TRBJ2-3; D might be TRBD1 (6 bases). Per the germline V gene, CDR1 is SGHDT and CDR2 is YYEEEE. The V end lost 9 bases, the J end lost 3 bases, and 14 bases lay between the germline ends. This CDR3 is 13 amino acids long.

This chain uses TRBV7-2 with TRBJ1-2, with D unclear. This CDR3 contains 12 residues. Germline CDR1 and CDR2: SGHTA and FQGNSA. Trimming shortened V by 4 bases and J by 1 base, and 4 bases separated the two germline ends. CDR3 amino acids: CASSSNNYGYTF. The CDR3 DNA follows: TGTGCCAGCAGCTCAAATAACTATGGCTACACCTTC.

The chain links TRBV27 to TRBJ2-1, with 14 bases fitting TRBD2. Trimming cost V 6 bases and J 3 bases; bases outside gene matches: 10. Germline V gene sequence: CDR1 MNHEY, CDR2 SMNVEV (reference sequence). The length of the CDR3 is 18 residues. Here the CDR3 DNA reads TGTGCCAGCAGATCTCCGGGACTAGCGGGAGTTTTCTACAATGAGCAGTTCTTC. Protein sequence: CASRSPGLAGVFYNEQFF.

V and J are TRBV5-1 and TRBJ1-2, with D possibly matching TRBD1 (6 bases). Germline V gene lookup returns CDR1 SGHRS and CDR2 YFSETQ. Trimming took off 5 bases at V and 7 bases at J, with 18 bases between the two ends. CDR3 length: 14 residues. CDR3 sequence (DNA): TGCGCCAGCAGACCCCACAGGGAGCAGGGTGGCTACACCTTC. Amino acid sequence: CASRPHREQGGYTF.